This TCR beta chain was observed in a study of shared clonotypes between healthy human individuals. Study context: CD8 memory received one plate per donor, CD8 naive two, CD4 memory three and CD4 naive three.

Assay execution took place at the deep level. For sorted subsets, 150 to 200 ng DNA per replicate equaled around 30,000 T cell genomes. Sequenced by immunoSEQ multiplex PCR; TCRdb stores in-frame clones only, minus some. Of about 1 million clones listed, around four fifths are singletons. Germline trimming cut 6 bases from V and 6 bases from J; bases unmatched to any gene: 8. The CDR3 is made up of 14 amino acids. CDR1 and CDR2 (germline): SNHLY, FYNNEI. The sequenced sample consisted of memory CD4+ T cells sorted from blood. Subset defined: CD45RA-negative fraction. The receptor comes from a man younger than 35 in good health. V usage is TRBV2 and J usage is TRBJ1-1; TRBD1 matches at 9 bases. DNA of the CDR3: TGTGCCAGCAGCCGAGCGGGACAGGGCGCTGAAGCTTTCTTT. It is translated as CASSRAGQGAEAFF.